Listed below are T cell receptor beta chains from one sample, sequenced in a study of CD8 T cells in ankylosing spondylitis. TCRdb reprocessed the 5' RACE reads via MiXCR and lists one record per CDR3 protein. Among some 200,000 distinct CDR3 sequences, roughly 13% were seen once, and the ten largest hold about 15%. The specimen sequenced was blood, either unsorted or a sorted T cell fraction (not recorded which). Receptors were obtained from a male donor with ankylosing spondylitis or in good health (not recorded which). Each CDR3 is given without its conserved first and last residue.

V gene: TRBV3-1
CDR3 protein: ASSQDWDVDIQY

V gene: TRBV4-1
CDR3 protein: ASSQSRTSDANTGELF

V gene: TRBV3-1
CDR3 protein: ASSQGLLVDTQY

V gene: TRBV7-9
CDR3 protein: ASSGDGYEQF

V gene: TRBV29-1
CDR3 protein: SADSMGPYNEQF

V gene: TRBV20-1
CDR3 protein: SAYPIGEQY

V gene: TRBV13
CDR3 protein: ASSPWTSGGTDTQY

V gene: TRBV5-1
CDR3 protein: ASSFGGMDGYT

V gene: TRBV7-9
CDR3 protein: ASRSGEGVREKLF

V gene: TRBV7-9
CDR3 protein: ASTKYQETQY

V gene: TRBV11-2
CDR3 protein: ASSWVDTEAF

V gene: TRBV12-3/TRBV12-4
CDR3 protein: ASSLGSGDRGPEAF

V gene: TRBV7-8
CDR3 protein: ASSLDPGITGELF

V gene: TRBV5-1
CDR3 protein: ASTTKEGSFLGNTEAF

V gene: TRBV12-5
CDR3 protein: ASGWGAPGDGYT

V gene: TRBV11-1
CDR3 protein: ASSPPGLAALQRDEQF

V gene: TRBV30
CDR3 protein: AWSVSGEAF

V gene: TRBV19
CDR3 protein: ASQGLAGGIYNEQF

V gene: TRBV24-1
CDR3 protein: ATSDSRHLYNEQF

V gene: TRBV4-2
CDR3 protein: ASSQDLGANGY

V gene: TRBV14
CDR3 protein: ASSLSGRGYNEQF

V gene: TRBV5-1
CDR3 protein: ASSLAQGLPDTQY

V gene: TRBV20-1
CDR3 protein: SARDPGQLNSNQPQH

V gene: TRBV5-1
CDR3 protein: ASSLDFTYEQY

V gene: TRBV12-3/TRBV12-4
CDR3 protein: ASSAALAGPDTQY

V gene: TRBV5-5
CDR3 protein: ASSLGMGQPLEQY

V gene: TRBV7-6
CDR3 protein: ASSLVTGAKRFTGELF

V gene: TRBV5-1
CDR3 protein: ASSAGTGGEGLDEQY

V gene: TRBV9
CDR3 protein: ASSVVGIYNEQF

V gene: TRBV5-1
CDR3 protein: ASSSGLAGGQGDTQY

V gene: TRBV7-9
CDR3 protein: ASSFSPGGQETQY

V gene: TRBV20-1
CDR3 protein: SARALLAGSNQETQY

V gene: TRBV29-1
CDR3 protein: SVEDWAGDTTSNYGYT

V gene: TRBV7-9
CDR3 protein: ASSPRGGAAPYEQY

V gene: TRBV14
CDR3 protein: ASSQLAEGSYEQY

V gene: TRBV20-1
CDR3 protein: SASPVAGRLYEQY

V gene: TRBV7-9
CDR3 protein: ASRTGTGGSKTEAF

V gene: TRBV2
CDR3 protein: ASQEGAHNEQF

V gene: TRBV7-9
CDR3 protein: ASSLAGGAWEQY

V gene: TRBV6-1
CDR3 protein: ASSEFGQGVDEQF

V gene: TRBV12-3/TRBV12-4
CDR3 protein: ASSRGTPQETQY

V gene: TRBV2
CDR3 protein: ASRLGDETYEQY

V gene: TRBV7-2
CDR3 protein: ASSLTLNGEQY

V gene: TRBV6-1
CDR3 protein: ASMLPVQETQY

V gene: TRBV7-9
CDR3 protein: ASSPLGGSAYNEQF

V gene: TRBV2
CDR3 protein: ADSAVGKQETQY

V gene: TRBV6-5
CDR3 protein: ASSYYRTSNQPQH

V gene: TRBV5-6
CDR3 protein: ASRRQGVYNEQF

V gene: TRBV4-1
CDR3 protein: ASSQEGLRDEAF

V gene: TRBV10-3
CDR3 protein: AISESRLGQSQSYGYT

V gene: TRBV9
CDR3 protein: ASSVASGAPYEQY

V gene: TRBV21-1
CDR3 protein: ASSKARQGAYNQPQH

V gene: TRBV11-1
CDR3 protein: ASSSRLGTGNPLNTGELF

V gene: TRBV29-1
CDR3 protein: SVEDGASSYNEQF

V gene: TRBV5-4
CDR3 protein: ASSLYPKGATPNTGELF